This T cell receptor beta chain appears in the sequencing data of a study of OX40 agonist ivuxolimab in advanced cancers. Study context: It was ivuxolimab, an agonistic anti-OX40 (CD134) antibody, that patients were treated with.

Measured with immunoSEQ multiplex PCR; TCRdb has only the in-frame clones, and not every one. The table shows fewer than 25,000 clones, with around four fifths occurring only once. Germline loops: CDR1 SGHTS, CDR2 YDEGEE. This CDR3 region has 20 residues. Unmatched junction bases numbered 15, after V lost 0 bases and J lost 6 bases. The material was CD4+ or CD8+ T cells sorted from blood, obtained in a trial of the OX40 agonist ivuxolimab. This receptor was obtained from an adult with an advanced solid tumor such as melanoma, head and neck, liver or kidney cancer. The V and J genes are TRBV5-8 and TRBJ2-1, with TRBD2 matching over 13 bases. The CDR3 reads CASSLEGLAGDPLLGNEQFF. The CDR3 coding sequence is TGTGCCAGCAGCTTGGAAGGACTAGCGGGGGACCCTTTACTGGGCAATGAGCAGTTCTTC.